The present T cell receptor (beta chain) was sequenced within a study of blood T cell repertoires in COVID-19. The protocol was immunoSEQ multiplex PCR, while the TCRdb copy is restricted to in-frame clones and leaves out a portion. The table includes approximately 100,000 clones, 80% detected once. The trim removed 5 bases at V and 4 bases at J, leaving 15 bases unmatched. CDR1 and CDR2 (germline): ENHRY, SYGVKD. This CDR3 comprises 17 residues. Sequencing was carried out using peripheral blood. This TCR was recovered from a woman aged 80 or older with active or convalescent COVID-19. This chain joins TRBV10-3 and TRBJ2-7, with 9 bases identical to TRBD2. The CDR3, as DNA: TGTGCCATCAGTAAAACCTCTAGCGGGGAATGGGGTTACGAGCAGTACTTC. It codes for CAISKTSSGEWGYEQYF.